The present T cell receptor beta chain was sequenced within a study of T cells after yellow fever vaccination. The CDR3 length is 16 residues. V lost 6 bases to trimming and J lost 5 bases; unmatched junction nucleotides: 12. The V gene's germline CDR1 is MDHEN and CDR2 SYDVKM. MiXCR, applied by TCRdb to the 5' RACE reads, yields one record per CDR3 protein. Here the sample spans hundreds of thousands of distinct CDR3 sequences, roughly 13% being singletons. The clonotype was recovered from a man aged 25-45 years who received the YFV17D yellow fever vaccine. The J gene is TRBJ2-3, the V gene TRBV28; 9 bases are a match to TRBD1. Sequences were derived from PBMCs, sampled on the day of the yellow fever booster vaccination. CDR3 sequence (DNA): TGTGCCAGCAGGGGGGACAGGGCCGAATCACGAGATACGCAGTATTTT. It specifies CASRGDRAESRDTQYF.